The text below deals with one T cell receptor beta chain. The antigen remains unidentified. A unique molecular identifier was attached to every TCR cDNA molecule. TCRdb fed the 5' RACE reads into MiXCR, producing one record per CDR3 protein. This sample has 2,500 to 3,500 distinct CDR3 sequences, with about 6.2% found just once. This record comes from a study of spatial heterogeneity in lung cancer. Study-wide results and caveats: The study estimated about 7% alpha and more than 11% beta chain coverage of tumor T cells. Expanded alpha and beta TCR counts within tumors tracked tumor mutation counts.

Indicated time point: sample taken at primary tumor resection. The cohort: approximately 66 early-stage, untreated non-small cell lung cancer patients. Sequencing was performed on whole RNA extracted from tumor and nontumor lung tissue, or from frozen PBMC, and the material was left unsorted. The V gene lost 8 bases and the J gene lost 0 bases, with 14 bases spanning the gap. This CDR3 has 16 amino acids. CDR1 and CDR2 from the germline V gene are MNHEY and SMNVEV (reference sequence). This sequence originates from a male donor with early-stage non-small cell lung cancer. The material sequenced was lung tumor tissue, taken at surgery. V gene TRBV27 combines with J gene TRBJ2-6; a weak D match, TRBD2 (6 bases). The CDR3 spells CASGTGEYSGANVLTF. For the CDR3, the DNA is TGTGCCAGCGGAACGGGGGAGTACTCTGGGGCCAACGTCCTGACTTTC.